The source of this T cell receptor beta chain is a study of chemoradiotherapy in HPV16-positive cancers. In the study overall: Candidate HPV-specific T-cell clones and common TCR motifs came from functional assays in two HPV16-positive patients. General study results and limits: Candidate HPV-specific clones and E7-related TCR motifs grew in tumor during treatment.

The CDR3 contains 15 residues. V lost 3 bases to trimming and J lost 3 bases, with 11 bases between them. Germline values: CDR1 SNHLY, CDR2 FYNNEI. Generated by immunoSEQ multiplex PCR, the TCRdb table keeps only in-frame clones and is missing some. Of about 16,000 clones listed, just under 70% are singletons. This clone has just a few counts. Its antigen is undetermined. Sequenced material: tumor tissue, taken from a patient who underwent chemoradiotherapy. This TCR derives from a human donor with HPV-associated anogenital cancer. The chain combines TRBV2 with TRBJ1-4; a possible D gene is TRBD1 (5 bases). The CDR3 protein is CASSDIRAANEKLFF. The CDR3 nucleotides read TGTGCCAGCAGTGATATCAGGGCAGCTAATGAAAAACTGTTTTTT. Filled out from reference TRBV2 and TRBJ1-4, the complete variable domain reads EPEVTQTPSHQVTQMGQEVILRCVPISNHLYFYWYRQILGQKVEFLVSFYNNEISEKSEIFDDQFSVERPDGSNFTLKIRSTKLEDSAMYFCASSDIRAANEKLFFGSGTQLSVL.